These 26 T cell receptor beta chains were sequenced from one sample in a study of blood T cell repertoires in COVID-19. Sequencing used immunoSEQ multiplex PCR; TCRdb keeps in-frame clones, though not all of them. Of approximately 170,000 clones in the sample, 80% to 85% were seen once. The sequencing sample was made of peripheral blood. These receptors were obtained from a man in his 70s with active or convalescent COVID-19.

This chain connects TRBV7-8 to TRBJ1-1, with TRBD1 as a possible D gene (5 bases). The germline gives CDR1 SGHVS, CDR2 FQNEAQ. Trimming stripped 7 bases from V and 4 bases from J, with 13 bases between. The CDR3 runs to 13 residues. DNA for the CDR3: TGTGCCAGCATCTTTGCAGGGCGCACTGAAGCTTTCTTT. Translated, it gives CASIFAGRTEAFF.

The chain joins TRBV29-1 to TRBJ1-2; TRBD1 might be the D (6 bases). V was trimmed by 7 bases and J by 1 base, leaving 10 bases between them. From germline, CDR1 is SQVTM and CDR2 ANQGSEA. This CDR3 region has 12 residues. CDR3 region: CSGGGDNYGYTF. CDR3 DNA sequence: TGCAGCGGAGGGGGGGATAACTATGGCTACACCTTC. Looking up the rest from reference TRBV29-1 and TRBJ1-2 gives the full variable domain: SAVISQKPSRDICQRGTSLTIQCQVDSQVTMMFWYRQQPGQSLTLIATANQGSEATYESGFVIDKFPISRPNLTFSTLTVSNMSPEDSSIYLCSGGGDNYGYTFGSGTRLTVV.

V gene TRBV7-2 combines with J gene TRBJ1-1; no firm D call. Germline CDR1 and CDR2: SGHTA and FQGNSA. The CDR3 is 13 amino acids. The V and J ends lost 1 base and 3 bases respectively, with 6 bases between them. The CDR3 loop reads CASSLVADTEAFF. The CDR3 DNA reads as TGTGCCAGCAGCTTAGTAGCGGACACTGAAGCTTTCTTT. The full variable domain, completed using reference TRBV7-2 and TRBJ1-1, is GAGVSQSPSNKVTEKGKDVELRCDPISGHTALYWYRQSLGQGLEFLIYFQGNSAPDKSGLPSDRFSAERTGGSVSTLTIQRTQQEDSAVYLCASSLVADTEAFFGQGTRLTVV.

This sequence joins TRBV6-1 and TRBJ2-6; D remains ambiguous. CDR1 MNHNS and CDR2 SASEGT come from the germline V gene. The V end lost 0 bases, the J end lost 0 bases, and 6 bases lay between the germline ends. The CDR3 covers 16 residues. The CDR3 sequence is CASSEAPSSGANVLTF. DNA of the CDR3: TGTGCCAGCAGTGAAGCGCCGAGCTCTGGGGCCAACGTCCTGACTTTC.

This clone was seen a few times. This chain uses TRBV9 with TRBJ2-5; 12 bases line up with TRBD2. The germline V gene has CDR1 SGDLS and CDR2 YYNGEE. V shed 4 bases and J 1 base; nucleotides not matched to a gene: 8. The CDR3 length is 17 residues. DNA for the CDR3: TGTGCCAGCAGCCCCCACCTAGCGGGAGGGGGCCAAGAGACCCAGTACTTC. Protein: CASSPHLAGGGQETQYF.

The chain is built from TRBV5-1 and TRBJ2-1, with TRBD2 matching 7 bases. Germline loops: CDR1 SGHRS, CDR2 YFSETQ. Trimming at V came to 5 bases and at J to 6 bases, leaving 8 bases not matched to a gene. This CDR3 comprises 14 residues. The DNA for the CDR3 is TGCGCCAGCAGGGTGGCGGGAGTGGGCAATGAGCAGTTCTTC. Encoded protein: CASRVAGVGNEQFF.

This clone was counted a single time. The chain links TRBV18 to TRBJ2-5, with D uncertain. Per the germline V gene, CDR1 is KGHSH and CDR2 is LQKENI. There are 13 residues in the CDR3. Between the trimmed V and J ends, which lost 0 bases and 5 bases, there was a span of 7 bases. The CDR3 is CASSPPSDETQYF. The CDR3 bases are TGTGCCAGCTCACCACCGAGTGATGAGACCCAGTACTTC.

The chain combines TRBV28 with TRBJ2-7; TRBD2 matches at 13 bases. In germline, CDR1 is MDHEN, CDR2 SYDVKM. The CDR3 is 15 amino acids. V lost 2 bases, J lost 5 bases, and 3 bases stayed unmatched. The CDR3 DNA reads as TGTGCCAGCAGTTTAAGGACTAGCGGGAGCGACGAGCAGTACTTC. Amino acids: CASSLRTSGSDEQYF.

This chain connects TRBV15 to TRBJ2-5; 11 bases map to TRBD2. Germline V gene sequence: CDR1 LNHNV, CDR2 YYDKDF (reference sequence). Germline trimming cut 6 bases from V and 5 bases from J; bases unmatched to any gene: 8. The CDR3 is 15 amino acids. DNA of the CDR3: TGTGCCACCAGTCCGATAGCGGGGGGGCGGGAGACCCAGTACTTC. This gives the protein CATSPIAGGRETQYF.

This clone was picked up a small number of times. This rearrangement joins TRBV6-2 or TRBV6-3 to TRBJ2-7; the match to TRBD1 covers 7 bases. The V segment lost 2 bases and the J segment 2 bases; nucleotides outside the gene matches: 9. Germline values: CDR1 MNHEY, CDR2 SVGEGT. CDR3 length: 16 residues. Written as DNA, the CDR3 is TGTGCCAGCAGTTACCCCGTTAGGGGGCGTCCCTACGAGCAGTACTTC. Amino acid sequence: CASSYPVRGRPYEQYF.

The chain links TRBV14 to TRBJ2-1; D uncertain. Germline CDR1 and CDR2: SGHDN and FVKESK. The CDR3 runs 14 residues. Trimming took off 0 bases at V and 4 bases at J, with 7 bases between the two ends. CDR3 loop: CASSQDWRYNEQFF. CDR3 DNA sequence: TGTGCCAGCAGCCAAGATTGGCGGTACAATGAGCAGTTCTTC.

CDR3 amino acids: CASSFDRSSYNEQFF. The CDR3 DNA reads TGTGCCAGCAGCTTCGACAGGAGCTCCTACAATGAGCAGTTCTTC. The chain recombines TRBV7-2 with TRBJ2-1; D might be TRBD1 (6 bases). The CDR3 contains 15 residues. CDR1 is SGHTA, CDR2 FQGNSA, per germline. Trimming took 3 bases from V and 0 from J, leaving 9 bases between them.

The V gene is TRBV2, the J gene TRBJ2-3, with 12 positions matching TRBD1. The CDR3 runs to 14 residues. Per the germline V gene, CDR1 is SNHLY and CDR2 is FYNNEI. After removal of 4 bases from V and 6 bases from J, the junction contained 2 bases not matched to a gene. CDR3 coding DNA: TGTGCCAGCAGTGGGGACAGGGGGCGGGATACGCAGTATTTT. This sequence encodes CASSGDRGRDTQYF.

CDR3 loop: CATSRVKGLAGDIYEQYF. CDR3 DNA sequence: TGTGCCACCAGCAGAGTGAAGGGACTAGCGGGAGATATATACGAGCAGTACTTC. The chain couples TRBV15 to TRBJ2-7; 14 bases line up with TRBD2. The CDR3 is 18 amino acids. Losses at the gene ends were 1 base for V and 4 bases for J; bases not matched to a gene: 9. CDR1 LNHNV and CDR2 YYDKDF come from the germline V gene (reference sequence). The complete variable domain, with remaining parts taken from reference TRBV15 and TRBJ2-7, reads DAMVIQNPRYQVTQFGKPVTLSCSQTLNHNVMYWYQQKSSQAPKLLFHYYDKDFNNEADTPDNFQSRRPNTSFCFLDIRSPGLGDTAMYLCATSRVKGLAGDIYEQYFGPGTRLTVT.

This chain links TRBV18 with TRBJ2-5; tentative D call: TRBD1 (6 bases). CDR1 is KGHSH, CDR2 LQKENI, per germline. V was clipped by 6 bases and J by 4 bases, with 15 bases between them. The CDR3 spans 14 residues. CDR3 nucleotide sequence: TGTGCCAGCTCGGGGGCGAGGGCCGGAGAGACCCAGTACTTC. Translated: CASSGARAGETQYF.

The gene calls are TRBV7-3 and TRBJ2-7; 7 positions match TRBD1. The CDR3 runs to 14 residues. V lost 5 bases to trimming and J lost 1 base; unmatched junction nucleotides: 5. From germline, CDR1 is SGHTA and CDR2 FQGTGA. The CDR3 DNA sequence: TGTGCCAGCAGCCCCCGGGACAGTTCCTACGAGCAGTACTTC. This codes for CASSPRDSSYEQYF.

This chain links TRBV10-2 with TRBJ2-1; unclear D gene. Trimming pared 4 bases from V and 9 bases from J, leaving 10 bases between. CDR1 and CDR2 (germline): WSHSY, SAAADI. The CDR3 runs 12 residues. The CDR3 loop reads CASSASTGEQFF. CDR3 DNA sequence: TGCGCCAGCAGTGCCTCAACGGGTGAGCAGTTCTTC.

V usage is TRBV27 and J usage is TRBJ2-3; 9 bases are shared with TRBD2. The CDR3 runs to 15 residues. V trimming: 6 bases; J trimming: 1 base; junction bases outside the gene matches: 5. Germline V gene sequence: CDR1 MNHEY, CDR2 SMNVEV (reference sequence). CDR3: CASRGGRAGTDTQYF. CDR3 sequence (DNA): TGTGCCAGCAGGGGCGGGAGGGCCGGCACAGATACGCAGTATTTT.

The CDR3 coding sequence is TGTGCCAGCAGTGGGGGGGGGCTAGCGGGACCTAATGAGCAGTTCTTC. This gives the protein CASSGGGLAGPNEQFF. The chain has TRBV27 and TRBJ2-1; 9 nucleotides agree with TRBD2. Germline CDR1 is MNHEY and CDR2 is SMNVEV (reference sequence). The CDR3 has 16 residues. V lost 5 bases to trimming and J lost 7 bases; unmatched junction nucleotides: 12.

V is TRBV5-4 and J is TRBJ2-7, with a possible D match to TRBD1 (7 bases). V shed 4 bases and J shed 4 bases, with 18 bases lying between them. This CDR3 is 15 amino acids long. Germline assignment: CDR1 SGHNT and CDR2 YYREEE (reference sequence). In nucleotides, the CDR3 is TGTGCCAGCAGCCCAGGGGGGCAGGGTTCGTACGAGCAGTACTTC. Protein sequence: CASSPGGQGSYEQYF.

The chain is built from TRBV28 and TRBJ1-4; TRBD1 matches 8 bases. CDR1 and CDR2 from the germline V gene are MDHEN and SYDVKM. V lost 5 bases to trimming and J lost 7 bases; unmatched junction nucleotides: 15. This CDR3 region has 17 residues. For the CDR3, the DNA is TGTGCCAGCAGTCTCTATCGGGACAGGCTCGGGGGTGAAAAACTGTTTTTT. Its protein product is CASSLYRDRLGGEKLFF.

The chain recombines TRBV27 with TRBJ1-4; no clear D. With 6 bases removed from V and 0 bases from J, the gap between germline ends came to 11 bases. This CDR3 is built from 15 residues. CDR1 and CDR2 from the germline V gene are MNHEY and SMNVEV (reference sequence). The CDR3 loop reads CASRERYATNEKLFF. The CDR3 coding sequence is TGTGCCAGCAGGGAGAGATATGCAACTAATGAAAAACTGTTTTTT.

V usage is TRBV7-9 and J usage is TRBJ1-2; 9 nucleotides line up with TRBD1. Germline lookup yields CDR1 SEHNR and CDR2 FQNEAQ (reference sequence). The CDR3 covers 16 residues. The J segment lost 1 base and the V segment lost 5 bases, leaving 8 bases of the junction unmatched. The CDR3 DNA reads as TGTGCCAGCAGCCGATCTTGGACAGGGGTTAACTATGGCTACACCTTC. Translating gives CASSRSWTGVNYGYTF. Based on the CDR3 plus reference TRBV7-9 and TRBJ1-2, the full variable domain is DTGVSQNPRHKITKRGQNVTFRCDPISEHNRLYWYRQTLGQGPEFLTYFQNEAQLEKSRLLSDRFSAERPKGSFSTLEIQRTEQGDSAMYLCASSRSWTGVNYGYTFGSGTRLTVV.

The rearrangement links TRBV7-3 to TRBJ2-1; TRBD2 matches at 7 bases. J was trimmed by 9 bases and V by 2 bases; bases with no gene match: 1. Germline V gene sequence: CDR1 SGHTA, CDR2 FQGTGA. The CDR3 consists of 12 residues. This chain's CDR3 is CASSLRGSEQFF. DNA of the CDR3: TGTGCCAGCAGCTTACGCGGGAGTGAGCAGTTCTTC.

There are a few counts of this clone. The J gene is TRBJ2-4, the V gene TRBV4-3; TRBD2 might be the D (5 bases). CDR1 is LGHNA and CDR2 is YSLEER in the germline V gene. This CDR3 comprises 19 residues. V was cut by 2 bases and J by 0 bases, with 20 bases left in between. CDR3 in amino acids: CASSQWKDPRELAKNIQYF. In nucleotides, the CDR3 is TGCGCCAGCAGCCAATGGAAAGACCCGAGGGAACTAGCCAAAAACATTCAGTACTTC.

This chain joins TRBV18 and TRBJ1-1; D is uncertain. Trimming took off 3 bases at V and 1 base at J, with 9 bases between the two ends. Germline V gene lookup returns CDR1 KGHSH and CDR2 LQKENI. This CDR3 spans 14 amino acids. Here the CDR3 reads CASSPSIQNTEAFF. CDR3 DNA: TGTGCCAGCTCACCGTCCATACAGAACACTGAAGCTTTCTTT.